These T cell receptor beta chains were read from a single sample in a study of OX40 agonist ivuxolimab in advanced cancers. Produced via immunoSEQ multiplex PCR; TCRdb's table is partial and in-frame only. This sample carries 70,000 to 95,000 clones, about 94% of them seen once, and the ten largest clones take approximately 20%. Sequenced here: CD4+ or CD8+ T cells sorted from blood, sampled in a trial of the OX40 agonist ivuxolimab. The origin of the receptors is an adult with an advanced solid tumor such as melanoma, head and neck, liver or kidney cancer. The CDR3 runs from the conserved cysteine through the conserved F or W. The order of the fields is V gene, D gene, J gene, clone size, CDR3 protein, CDR3 DNA. A D gene is named only where the DNA matches it firmly. Clone size is not always given. Where it is, it says once, few, many or a class for expanded clones.

TRBV4-3,.,TRBJ1-1,.,CASSPGGTEAFF,TGCGCCAGCTCACCGGGGGGCACTGAAGCTTTCTTT
TRBV29-1,.,TRBJ2-7,.,CSVSLSPAAQSYEQYF,TGCAGCGTTTCTCTGTCGCCAGCGGCCCAGTCCTACGAGCAGTACTTC
TRBV5-1,.,TRBJ2-5,.,CASSADSPWETQYF,TGCGCCAGCAGCGCGGACAGTCCCTGGGAGACCCAGTACTTC
TRBV5-1,.,TRBJ2-1,.,CASGSGTGLYNEQFF,TGCGCCAGCGGAAGCGGGACAGGACTGTACAATGAGCAGTTCTTC
TRBV7-2,TRBD1,TRBJ1-4,.,CASSLVNRGYATNEKLFF,TGTGCCAGCAGCCTTGTAAACAGGGGGTATGCAACTAATGAAAAACTGTTTTTT
TRBV6-5,.,TRBJ1-5,once,CASSYGGRNQPQHF,TGTGCCAGCAGCTACGGGGGGCGGAATCAGCCCCAGCATTTT
TRBV28,.,TRBJ1-2,.,CASTLREVKGTYGYTF,TGTGCCAGCACCCTCAGGGAGGTCAAGGGCACCTATGGCTACACCTTC
TRBV29-1,TRBD1,TRBJ1-1,.,CSVGRDRRFEAFF,TGCAGCGTTGGCCGGGACAGGAGGTTCGAAGCTTTCTTT
TRBV7-6,TRBD1,TRBJ1-4,.,CASSRGQFATNEKLFF,TGTGCCAGCAGCCGGGGACAGTTTGCAACTAATGAAAAACTGTTTTTT
TRBV6-6,.,TRBJ1-5,few,CASSYSLDSVNQPQHF,TGTGCCAGCAGTTACTCCTTAGACAGCGTAAATCAGCCCCAGCATTTT
TRBV19,.,TRBJ2-7,.,CASSQEFGWESSYEQYF,TGTGCCAGTAGTCAAGAATTCGGTTGGGAGAGCTCCTACGAGCAGTACTTC
TRBV7-2,TRBD2,TRBJ2-5,.,CASSLGEAGEYF,TGTGCCAGCAGCTTAGGAGAAGCGGGGGAGTACTTC
TRBV9,.,TRBJ2-1,.,CASSAPPGQGEQFF,TGTGCCAGCAGCGCCCCCCCAGGGCAGGGTGAGCAGTTCTTC
TRBV9,TRBD2,TRBJ2-1,once,CASSPVAGVSYNEQFF,TGTGCCAGCAGCCCCGTAGCGGGAGTTTCCTACAATGAGCAGTTCTTC
TRBV9,.,TRBJ2-5,.,CASSPPGQEQYF,TGTGCCAGCAGCCCCCCAGGGCAAGAGCAGTACTTC
TRBV19,.,TRBJ2-1,.,CASSLGSGQFF,TGTGCCAGTAGTTTGGGATCAGGGCAGTTCTTC
TRBV5-1,TRBD2,TRBJ2-1,.,CASSLGLAGVYNEQFF,TGCGCCAGCAGCTTGGGACTAGCGGGAGTTTACAATGAGCAGTTCTTC
TRBV29-1,.,TRBJ1-2,.,CSVIPGGSYGYTF,TGCAGCGTCATTCCTGGGGGTAGCTATGGCTACACCTTC
TRBV7-6,TRBD2,TRBJ2-5,.,CASSLHPSLGTSGGQETQYF,TGTGCCAGCAGCCTCCACCCGAGCCTCGGGACTAGCGGGGGCCAAGAGACCCAGTACTTC
TRBV15,TRBD1,TRBJ1-2,.,CATSRVTGDGYGYTF,TGTGCCACCAGCAGAGTGACAGGGGACGGCTATGGCTACACCTTC
TRBV4-1,.,TRBJ1-2,.,CASSPETGYGYTF,TGCGCCAGCAGCCCCGAGACGGGTTATGGCTACACCTTC
TRBV4-3,.,TRBJ2-7,once,CASSQGGHYEQYF,TGCGCCAGCAGCCAAGGCGGGCACTACGAGCAGTACTTC
TRBV6-5,TRBD1,TRBJ1-1,.,CASGLGGLNTEAFF,TGTGCCAGCGGACTAGGGGGCTTGAACACTGAAGCTTTCTTT
TRBV6-5,.,TRBJ2-7,.,CASSYLGTLYEQYF,TGTGCCAGCAGTTACCTTGGGACACTCTACGAGCAGTACTTC
TRBV6-6,.,TRBJ2-7,.,CASSYSGGGDGEQYF,TGTGCCAGCAGTTACTCGGGGGGTGGGGATGGCGAGCAGTACTTC
TRBV6-1,.,TRBJ2-7,.,CASTPTGREQYF,TGTGCCAGCACCCCTACAGGGCGCGAGCAGTACTTC
TRBV7-2,.,TRBJ1-2,once,CASSLGDSYGYTF,TGTGCCAGCAGCTTAGGGGATTCCTATGGCTACACCTTC
TRBV7-9,.,TRBJ2-7,.,CASSLAGVEQYF,TGTGCCAGCAGCTTAGCAGGGGTAGAGCAGTACTTC
TRBV6-5,.,TRBJ1-2,.,CASSYSTGGGGYTF,TGTGCCAGCAGTTACTCGACCGGGGGAGGTGGCTACACCTTC
TRBV11-3,.,TRBJ2-5,.,CASSLGGYRVAETQYF,TGTGCCAGCAGCTTAGGCGGGTATCGGGTCGCAGAGACCCAGTACTTC
TRBV6-1,TRBD1,TRBJ2-2,.,CASKSDRSYTGELFF,TGTGCCAGCAAATCGGACAGGTCGTACACCGGGGAGCTGTTTTTT
TRBV4-3,.,TRBJ1-1,.,CASSHPLGGRTEAFF,TGCGCCAGCAGCCACCCCTTGGGGGGGCGGACTGAAGCTTTCTTT
TRBV4-1,.,TRBJ2-3,.,CASSQGSSGTDTQYF,TGCGCCAGCAGCCAAGGGTCTAGCGGCACAGATACGCAGTATTTT
TRBV11-2,.,TRBJ2-4,.,CASSFDSHGIQYF,TGTGCCAGCAGCTTCGACAGCCACGGCATTCAGTACTTC
TRBV5-4,.,TRBJ1-5,.,CASSPSALNQPQHF,TGTGCCAGCAGCCCGTCGGCCCTCAATCAGCCCCAGCATTTT
TRBV7-6,TRBD2,TRBJ2-1,.,CASSSVGLAGKNEQFF,TGTGCCAGCAGCTCCGTCGGACTAGCGGGAAAAAATGAGCAGTTCTTC
TRBV27,.,TRBJ2-7,.,CASSFAGMTYEQYF,TGTGCCAGCAGTTTCGCGGGGATGACCTACGAGCAGTACTTC
TRBV7-3,.,TRBJ2-7,.,CASSLTGDSSYEQYF,TGTGCCAGCAGCTTAACAGGGGATAGCTCCTACGAGCAGTACTTC
TRBV7-2,.,TRBJ2-1,.,CASSLGGREDNEQFF,TGTGCCAGCAGCTTAGGAGGCAGAGAAGACAATGAGCAGTTCTTC
TRBV27,TRBD1,TRBJ2-5,.,CASTPSTGEYQETQYF,TGTGCCAGCACTCCGTCGACAGGGGAGTACCAAGAGACCCAGTACTTC
TRBV4-1,TRBD1,TRBJ2-7,.,CASSSIPGQGGYEQYF,TGCGCCAGCAGCTCAATACCGGGACAGGGAGGTTACGAGCAGTACTTC
TRBV9,TRBD1,TRBJ1-4,.,CASSGGQGGEKLFF,TGTGCCAGCAGCGGGGGACAGGGGGGTGAAAAACTGTTTTTT